This T cell receptor (beta chain) derives from a study of technical replicates of blood from several donors. Trimming removed 6 bases from V and 10 bases from J, with 16 bases in between. The V gene's germline CDR1 is SNHLY and CDR2 FYNNEI. The CDR3 runs to 13 residues. Data came from immunoSEQ multiplex PCR; TCRdb stores just in-frame clones and leaves some out. The sample gives 85,000 or so clones, 85% to 95% of which show up once; around 0.25% is in the top ten. The chain combines TRBV2 with TRBJ2-1, with D uncertain. The specimen sequenced was T cells isolated from PBMCs. The clonotype was recovered from a human donor in good health. The CDR3 DNA sequence: TGTGCCAGCAGAGTTCCTGGCGGTCGGGAGCAGTTCTTC. Its translation is CASRVPGGREQFF.